This TCR beta chain is from a study of T cell responses to AZD1222 COVID-19 vaccine. Sequenced by immunoSEQ multiplex PCR; TCRdb stores in-frame clones only, minus some. The profile shows approximately 98,000 clones, just over 85% of them singletons. Study-wide points: White British ancestry dominated among donors, who included more females, and clonal diversity was possibly underestimated.

The CDR3 spans 14 residues. Trimming took off 1 base at V and 1 base at J, with 9 bases between the two ends. Germline V gene sequence: CDR1 GTSNPN, CDR2 SVGIG (reference sequence). As regards this clone: Its antigen is undetermined.

This clonotype was obtained from an adult in good health. Here the sequenced sample was peripheral blood, taken on day 0 of AZD1222 vaccination. The chain recombines TRBV30 with TRBJ2-3; TRBD2 might be the D (5 bases). The chain's CDR3 is CAWSGGSGTDTQYF. CDR3 in DNA: TGTGCCTGGAGTGGAGGGTCTGGCACAGATACGCAGTATTTT.